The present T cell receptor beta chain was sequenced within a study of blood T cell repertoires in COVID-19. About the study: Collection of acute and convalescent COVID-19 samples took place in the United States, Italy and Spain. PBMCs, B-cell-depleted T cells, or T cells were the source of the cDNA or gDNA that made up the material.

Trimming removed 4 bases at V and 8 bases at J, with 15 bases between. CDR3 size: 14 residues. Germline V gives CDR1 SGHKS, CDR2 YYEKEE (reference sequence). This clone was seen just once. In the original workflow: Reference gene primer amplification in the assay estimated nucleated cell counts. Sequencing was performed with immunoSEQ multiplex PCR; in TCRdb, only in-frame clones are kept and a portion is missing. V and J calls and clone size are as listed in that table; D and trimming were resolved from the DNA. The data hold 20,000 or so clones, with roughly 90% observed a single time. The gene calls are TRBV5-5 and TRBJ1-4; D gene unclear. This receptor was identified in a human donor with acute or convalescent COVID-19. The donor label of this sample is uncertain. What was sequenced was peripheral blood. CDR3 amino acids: CASSDEGGGEKLFF. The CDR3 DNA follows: TGTGCCAGCAGCGACGAGGGAGGCGGCGAAAAACTGTTTTTT.